In its sample, the clone carrying this T cell receptor beta chain was seen many times. What it binds is not known. Amplification of TCR beta CDR3 regions used RNA as the template. HTBI primers were the set used in a first-round RT-PCR of the TCR CDR3. TCRdb reprocessed the multiplex PCR reads with MiXCR, giving one entry per CDR3 protein. This sample has about 400,000 distinct CDR3 sequences, with about 15% found just once. The CDR3 runs 12 residues. CDR1 is MDHEN, CDR2 SYDVKM, per germline. The ends were cut back, 6 bases at V and 3 bases at J, with 9 bases in the middle. This entry comes from a study of T cells in Graves' hyperthyroidism and ophthalmopathy. General study results and limits: Using 13 V-J features, a model discriminated ophthalmopathy from stable hyperthyroidism. Blood shared most expanded thyroid clonotypes above 0.001.

Every diagnosis used clinical symptoms, serum thyroxine and TRAb, thyroid ultrasound and orbital computed tomography. The sample comprised blood. The J gene is TRBJ2-7, the V gene TRBV28; no firm D call. This TCR derives from a woman aged 60-75 years with Graves' ophthalmopathy. The CDR3 nucleotides are TGTGCCAGCAGCCAGGTAAACTACGAGCAGTACTTC. Its protein is CASSQVNYEQYF.